This TCR beta chain was profiled in a study of cytomegalovirus exposure and HLA in healthy donors (TCRdb year 2017). For the wider study: In an earlier analysis of 587 of the donors, about 270 Gb of sequence data and approximately 100 million unique TCR beta sequences from roughly 200 million T cells were reported. A later genetic analysis took genome-wide SNP genotypes for about 65% of the roughly 670 donors and used that subset as a discovery cohort. An early release that covered approximately 600 HLA-typed donors contained approximately 300 gigabases of sequencing data and 70 million to 100 million unique TCR sequences. HLA typing included class I and class II loci at four-digit resolution. Donor age, sex, ethnicity and CMV serostatus were compiled together with the repertoire data. Using immunosequencing, the study profiled T cell repertoires from fewer than 700 subjects and related those repertoires to cytomegalovirus serostatus. Besides the first cohort of roughly 700 subjects, a separate validation cohort made up of 120 or so different subjects was used. Because of strong linkage in the cohort, four or five DR-DQ haplotypes were treated as single units for association and clustering. High-throughput TCR immunosequencing, statistical association of individual TCRs with disease status, and machine learning were combined to predict cytomegalovirus infection status. Typing coverage differed by locus: A, B, C, DRB1 and DQB1 were typed in roughly 629-640 donors, DQA1 in roughly 500, DPA1 in 606, and DPB1 in approximately 450. Among around 400 genotyped donors of the cohort, an average of roughly 230,000 unique TCR beta nucleotide sequences was sequenced per donor, of which about 18% were non-productive. Every repertoire in the discovery cohort had been generated on one and the same sequencing platform. An earlier analysis of nearly 600 of the donors applied high-throughput TCR beta sequencing to assess whether each TCR beta V gene segment acted as functional or pseudogenic. Of the approximately 400 genotyped donors, 81% were placed in the genetic ancestry cluster associated with self-reported Caucasian donors. The aim of the study was to test whether cataloging public T cell receptors could identify signatures of past pathogen exposure. To study patterns of TCR occurrence, a later analysis re-analyzed previously published TCR beta repertoires from 666 donors and added high-resolution HLA genotyping. The later analysis used no new phenotypic data to find candidate immune exposures, relying instead on TCR beta sequences and their occurrence across donors.

For this clone: It lacks a known antigen.

What the work shows at the level of the full study, not this receptor alone: In an earlier analysis of approximately 590 of the donors, most TCR beta V segments appeared in productive rearrangements about 90% or about 30% of the time, broadly matching IMGT annotations. An association between a missense DCLRE1C variant and V-gene and J-gene trimming of TCR beta chains was found in a later genetic analysis and replicated in an independent cohort. Three of the identified cytomegalovirus-associated TCR beta chains were confirmed in vitro to be specific for cytomegalovirus antigens. Only TCR beta chains were sequenced in this cohort, and the absence of alpha or paired-chain data limited detectable features. The 87-base-pair reads could not distinguish some IMGT-functional V segments, including TRBV6-2 and TRBV6-3, so those segments were excluded. The presence/absence analyses assumed that sequencing depth was roughly uniform across donors, and that assumption may not be true. Assigning TCR associations to individual alleles was difficult when HLA alleles, especially DR and DQ, strongly co-occurred. In both the original and validation cohorts, the classifier was reported to diagnose cytomegalovirus status with high specificity and sensitivity. A further reported finding was that TCR beta sequences accurately predicted the HLA-A and HLA-B alleles for most subjects in the first cohort. Immune exposure information for the cohort was limited to CMV serostatus. The study gave a list of roughly 150 TCR beta chains associated with cytomegalovirus. Linkage disequilibrium might explain the correlated functional status among segregating V segments, but an unknown experimental factor could not be ruled out. A later analysis reported that several top co-occurrence clusters appeared linked to parvovirus B19, influenza, CMV and Epstein-Barr virus. According to a later analysis, TCR association rates differed among HLA loci, with DRB1 alleles showing the most associated TCRs and HLA-C alleles showing the fewest. In a later analysis, HLA-associated TCR beta chains were found to be more clonally expanded and to have lower generation probabilities than equally common non-associated chains. The earlier analysis of about 600 of the donors excluded fewer than 20 rarely observed V segments, including chromosome 9 orphons, because counts were too low. A later analysis associated 16,951 TCR beta sequences with specific HLA alleles at a false discovery rate of 0.05. While some public TCRs were present in many individuals, most TCR sequences turned up only very rarely across donors. The authors suggested that the approach could potentially be generalized to other disease states and immunological phenotypes. Because some donors lacked HLA typing at each locus, the association tests relied only on the typed subset. A group of highly shared sequence variants was considered likely to be a technical artifact of the sequencing pipeline. According to a later analysis, most CMV-associated TCR beta chains appeared to be HLA-restricted, and the HLA associations seemed to be driven largely by CMV exposure. According to a later genetic analysis, donors in an Asian-associated ancestry cluster had fewer N-insertions in productive TCRs than the approximately 610-donor mean.

The cohort comprised fewer than 700 healthy bone marrow donors. Cohort members were all nominally healthy when sampled, although unrecorded immune exposures were likely present. The donor was CMV seropositive and belonged to the group of around 300 seropositive cohort members. A peripheral blood sample was provided by each donor, and peripheral blood mononuclear cells were used for TCR beta sequencing. Genomic DNA extraction from the blood cell samples was performed with the Qiagen DNeasy Blood Extraction Kit. The library was generated by the immunoSEQ multiplex PCR assay. For the multiplex PCR, a mixture combining 60 forward primers for TCR Vbeta segments and 13 reverse primers for TCR Jbeta segments was used. A multiplex PCR assay on genomic DNA amplified the CDR3 region of rearranged TCR beta genes. On the Illumina HiSeq System, the amplified TCR beta libraries were sequenced as 87-base-pair reads. The original pipeline was this. A later analysis counted tens of millions of unique TCR beta chains across the 650 to 700 repertoires, and 10 million to 12 million of these chains were shared by at least two donors. To remove PCR and sequencing errors, raw reads were error-corrected and collapsed into unique sequences using a nearest-neighbor algorithm that merged closely related sequences. To assign V, D and J gene segments, CDR3 sequences were aligned to IMGT reference sequences. For a sequence to be retained, a match of at least six nucleotides was required to both a V gene segment and a J gene segment. A rearrangement counted as productive if the CDR3 had no stop codons and remained in frame with V and J, and every other rearrangement counted as non-productive. CDR3 was defined by IMGT convention, running from the second conserved V-encoded cysteine to the conserved J-encoded phenylalanine. The earlier analysis of 500 to 650 of the donors excluded any sequence lacking an unambiguous match to a single V gene segment. In an earlier analysis of 450 to 750 of the donors, a V segment was called functional when productive rearrangements were above 56.7%, and segregating when the standard deviation between donors exceeded 5%. To diagnose cytomegalovirus status from the catalog of TCR beta chain sequences, a statistical classification framework was built. In a later analysis, V and J genes were assigned by comparing TCR nucleotide sequences against IMGT/GENE-DB human TR gene sequences. In a later analysis, CDR3 sequences and most-parsimonious VDJ recombination scenarios were assigned using the TCRdist pipeline. In a later analysis, every TCR beta chain was defined by the combination of its CDR3 amino acid sequence and its V-gene family, and reads without a unique V-gene family were dropped. As a way to deal with suspected cross-contamination and a sequencing artifact, a later analysis dropped 450 to 600 nucleotide sequences that were highly shared and had low generation probability. In a later analysis, a clonal expansion index was calculated for each public chain from normalized within-repertoire ranks of inferred template counts. In a later analysis, generation probabilities were computed using a VDJ recombination model fitted to out-of-frame rearrangements, and the results were checked against IGoR. A later analysis scored TCR-TCR, TCR-HLA and TCR-CMV co-occurrence with hypergeometric tests, applying a repertoire-size bias correction to TCR pairs. False discovery rates were estimated in a later analysis by permuting HLA or CMV assignments 20 times. A later analysis grouped co-occurring TCRs with DBSCAN, adding TCRdist sequence similarity when clustering within HLA-allele-positive subsets. For co-occurrence clustering, repertoires with fewer than 30,000 or more than 120,000 public chains were excluded, along with 5 or 6 repertoires with anomalous nucleotide sharing. TCRdb carries this immuneACCESS record with in-frame sequences only. Its versions omit some clonotypes, under half of them owing to an unresolved V gene in the studies checked, with the rest unexplained. V and J calls plus clone size are reproduced from that table; the DNA served to infer D and trimming. The table of this sample itemizes 65,000 to 90,000 clones. The leading ten clones occupy approximately 3.6% of the sample.

The CDR3 goes from the cysteine to the phenylalanine over 13 residues. Only the CDR3 part of the read is kept: 39 bases, read in frame from the first base. The CDR1 and CDR2 encoded by the germline V gene are ENHRY and SYGVKD. Cut back by 8 bases and 5 bases, the V and J ends lie 12 bases apart. Sequencing was done on a sample of PBMCs. The chain uses TRBV10-3 and TRBJ2-2, with TRBD2 perhaps the D gene, on 5 matching bases. The receptor comes from a female donor in good health and CMV-seropositive. The CDR3 amino acid sequence is: CAILRRGTGELFF. At the DNA level, the sequence is TGTGCCATCTTACGACGCGGGACCGGGGAGCTGTTTTTT.